The rows below give T cell receptor beta chains drawn from one sample of a study of control samples from healthy donors and cancer patients. The assay was immunoSEQ multiplex PCR, and TCRdb's table has in-frame clones only and misses some. In the table there are about 160,000 clones, roughly 95% of which are singletons. Sequenced input: blood. These TCRs come from a woman in her 30s in good health. The CDR3 runs from the conserved cysteine through the conserved F or W. Each record gives: CDR3 length, V gene, D gene, J gene, clone size, CDR3 DNA, CDR3 protein. A D gene is named only where the DNA matches it firmly. Not every row has a clone size; where given, it reads once, few, many or a size class.

len: 11
v_gene: TRBV11-1
d_gene: NA
j_gene: TRBJ2-1
abundance: NA
CDR3nt: TGTGCCAGCAGCTTCAGGAGAGAGCAGTTCTTC
CDR3aa: CASSFRREQFF

len: 11
v_gene: TRBV18
d_gene: NA
j_gene: TRBJ2-3
abundance: NA
CDR3nt: TGTGCCAGCTCACAGGCAGATACGCAGTATTTT
CDR3aa: CASSQADTQYF

len: 14
v_gene: TRBV5-1
d_gene: TRBD1
j_gene: TRBJ1-1
abundance: NA
CDR3nt: TGCGCCAGCAGCGCTGACAGGGCCAACAAAAAAGCTTTCTTT
CDR3aa: CASSADRANKKAFF

len: 15
v_gene: TRBV24-1
d_gene: TRBD2
j_gene: TRBJ2-1
abundance: NA
CDR3nt: TGTGCCACCAGTGATCCGCAACGGACTAGAGATGAGCAGTTCTTC
CDR3aa: CATSDPQRTRDEQFF

len: 14
v_gene: TRBV28
d_gene: NA
j_gene: TRBJ2-1
abundance: NA
CDR3nt: TGTGCCAGCAGGGAGGGGGCGAGGTACAATGAGCAGTTCTTC
CDR3aa: CASREGARYNEQFF

len: 19
v_gene: TRBV7-9
d_gene: NA
j_gene: TRBJ2-5
abundance: once
CDR3nt: TGTGCCAGCTTACCGCCCCCGGAACGGATTCTTAAAATGGGGGAGACCCAGTACTTC
CDR3aa: CASLPPPERILKMGETQYF

len: 16
v_gene: TRBV6-6
d_gene: NA
j_gene: TRBJ2-2
abundance: NA
CDR3nt: TGTGCCAGCAGTTACTTGGCAGGCGCGAACACCGGGGAGCTGTTTTTT
CDR3aa: CASSYLAGANTGELFF

len: 12
v_gene: TRBV10-3
d_gene: NA
j_gene: TRBJ2-7
abundance: NA
CDR3nt: TGTGCCATCAGTGAGTCGGTGAGGATACTCAACTTC
CDR3aa: CAISESVRILNF

len: 13
v_gene: TRBV7-9
d_gene: NA
j_gene: TRBJ2-7
abundance: NA
CDR3nt: TGTGCCAGCAGCGCTCGCGGGGATGGAGAGCAGTACTTC
CDR3aa: CASSARGDGEQYF

len: 15
v_gene: TRBV5-1
d_gene: TRBD2
j_gene: TRBJ2-1
abundance: once
CDR3nt: TGCGCCAGCAGCCCGGGACTAGCGGTCTACAATGAGCAGTTCTTC
CDR3aa: CASSPGLAVYNEQFF

len: 15
v_gene: TRBV7-9
d_gene: TRBD2
j_gene: TRBJ2-5
abundance: NA
CDR3nt: TGTGCCAGCAGCGGGCCGGGACTAGAACAAGAGACCCAGTACTTC
CDR3aa: CASSGPGLEQETQYF

len: 14
v_gene: TRBV5-1
d_gene: NA
j_gene: TRBJ2-3
abundance: once
CDR3nt: TGCGCCAGCAGTCCCACCACAGGTTCTGATACGCAGTATTTT
CDR3aa: CASSPTTGSDTQYF

len: 16
v_gene: TRBV6-6
d_gene: NA
j_gene: TRBJ2-1
abundance: once
CDR3nt: TGTGCCAGCAGTTACTCGACCAGGAGCTCCTACAATGAGCAGTTCTTC
CDR3aa: CASSYSTRSSYNEQFF

len: 15
v_gene: TRBV28
d_gene: TRBD1
j_gene: TRBJ1-6
abundance: NA
CDR3nt: TGTGCCACCCAGACAGGGGGTGGAAAGAATTCACCCCTCCACTTT
CDR3aa: CATQTGGGKNSPLHF

len: 17
v_gene: TRBV7-3
d_gene: NA
j_gene: TRBJ2-3
abundance: NA
CDR3nt: TGTGCCAGCAGCTCTACCGTCTGGGGCGGAGGCACAGATACGCAGTATTTT
CDR3aa: CASSSTVWGGGTDTQYF

len: 14
v_gene: TRBV30
d_gene: NA
j_gene: TRBJ2-6
abundance: NA
CDR3nt: TGTGCCTGGACCCCGGGGTCTGGGGCCAACGTCCTGACTTTC
CDR3aa: CAWTPGSGANVLTF

len: 13
v_gene: TRBV9
d_gene: NA
j_gene: TRBJ2-7
abundance: NA
CDR3nt: TGTGCCAGCAGCGTAGAGCCGAGCTTCGAGCAGTACTTC
CDR3aa: CASSVEPSFEQYF